The 21 T cell receptor beta chains given below trace back to one sample, sequenced in a study of early stage breast cancer tumors. Profiling relied on immunoSEQ multiplex PCR, and the TCRdb table lists in-frame clones only, not all of them. Of about 9,500 clones in the sample, 66% were seen once. The sequencing input was breast tumor tissue. The receptor set was obtained from a person between 50 and 60 years old with breast cancer.

This clone was counted only a few times. V is TRBV9 and J is TRBJ1-2; TRBD1 is a possible D gene (5 bases). The CDR3 length is 13 residues. Germline V gene lookup returns CDR1 SGDLS and CDR2 YYNGEE. V lost 6 bases and J 7 bases, leaving 16 bases between the germline ends. The CDR3: CASTRDAAAGYTF. Here the CDR3 DNA reads TGTGCCAGCACCCGGGACGCCGCCGCTGGCTACACCTTC.

This chain joins TRBV6-1 and TRBJ2-2; D is perhaps TRBD1 (6 bases). This CDR3 comprises 17 residues. V dropped 4 bases and J dropped 1 base, with 16 bases sitting between them. Germline CDR1 is MNHNS and CDR2 is SASEGT. As DNA, the CDR3 is TGTGCCAGCAGTGCCCGCGTAGTGACAGGGAACACCGGGGAGCTGTTTTTT. The encoded protein is CASSARVVTGNTGELFF.

Here the CDR3 reads CASSAGTSYEQYF. CDR3 DNA: TGTGCCAGTAGCGCCGGGACTAGCTACGAGCAGTACTTC. This sequence joins TRBV19 and TRBJ2-7; 8 nucleotides align to TRBD2. The germline gives CDR1 LNHDA, CDR2 SQIVND (reference sequence). V lost 6 bases, J lost 3 bases, and 4 bases stayed unmatched. The CDR3 has 13 residues.

This rearrangement joins TRBV7-5 to TRBJ1-2. TRBV7-5 is described as a pseudogene. CDR3 length equals 12 residues. The CDR3 coding sequence is TGTGCCAGAGGCGGTATGGGTAGCGGCTACACCTTC. Translated: CARGGMGSGYTF.

The rearrangement uses TRBV5-1 and TRBJ1-2; TRBD1 is a possible D gene (5 bases). The V end was cut by 4 bases, the J end by 4 bases, with 17 bases between. Germline V gives CDR1 SGHRS, CDR2 YFSETQ. CDR3 length: 15 residues. The CDR3 DNA sequence: TGCGCCAGCAGCGCAGCCGGGACTCAAGGCTATGGCTACACCTTC. Translated, it gives CASSAAGTQGYGYTF.

This rearrangement joins TRBV5-1 to TRBJ2-7; D is unresolved. Trimming left V 1 base short and J 2 bases short, with 10 bases between. The CDR3 covers 14 residues. Germline-derived CDR1 and CDR2 are SGHRS and YFSETQ. CDR3 in amino acids: CASSLRERAYEQYF. The CDR3 DNA reads TGCGCCAGCAGCTTGCGTGAAAGGGCCTACGAGCAGTACTTC.

The V gene is TRBV11-2, the J gene TRBJ2-7, with D possibly being TRBD1 (6 bases). Per the germline V gene, CDR1 is SGHAT and CDR2 is FQNNGV. V gave up 3 bases and J gave up 4 bases, with 10 bases separating them. The CDR3 covers 13 residues. The CDR3 sequence is CASSFGRGYEQYF. The CDR3 DNA reads TGTGCCAGCAGCTTCGGCAGGGGTTACGAGCAGTACTTC.

This chain connects TRBV13 to TRBJ2-1; TRBD2 matches 11 bases. This CDR3 is 17 amino acids long. Per germline, CDR1 PRHDT and CDR2 FYEKMQ (reference sequence). J lost 7 bases, V lost 2 bases, and 10 bases had no gene match. The CDR3 DNA follows: TGTGCCAGCAGCTTAATTCCGGGGCTAGCGGGAGGAAATGAGCAGTTCTTC. Its protein is CASSLIPGLAGGNEQFF.

This clone was detected a few times. The V call is TRBV2, the J call TRBJ2-3; tentative D call: TRBD2 (5 bases). V was pared by 5 bases and J by 8 bases, with 17 bases between. Looked up from germline, CDR1 is SNHLY and CDR2 is FYNNEI. CDR3 length: 14 residues. CDR3 protein: CASSPSRWGVTQYF. In DNA form, the CDR3 reads TGTGCCAGCAGTCCCTCCCGATGGGGAGTTACGCAGTATTTT.

By share, this clone ranks as medium-sized. The CDR3: CAISGWTGRTTTNYGYTF. DNA of the CDR3: TGTGCCATCAGTGGTTGGACAGGGAGGACGACAACTAACTATGGCTACACCTTC. The chain couples TRBV10-3 to TRBJ1-2, with 8 bases identical to TRBD1. The CDR3 length is 18 residues. Germline loops: CDR1 ENHRY, CDR2 SYGVKD. The junction had 13 bases not matched to a gene; V was cut back by 4 bases and J by 0 bases.

This chain links TRBV2 with TRBJ1-5; no definite D call. This CDR3 has 15 amino acids. Trimming took off 8 bases at V and 2 bases at J, with 16 bases between the two ends. Germline CDR1 SNHLY, CDR2 FYNNEI. The CDR3, as DNA: TGTGCCAGCGGGCAGAGGCTAGATCGCAATCAGCCCCAGCATTTT. Its protein product is CASGQRLDRNQPQHF.

The rearrangement joins TRBV29-1 to TRBJ1-1; TRBD1 agrees at 10 bases. V trimming: 6 bases; J trimming: 3 bases; junction bases outside the gene matches: 10. CDR1 and CDR2 from the germline V gene are SQVTM and ANQGSEA. There are 15 residues in the CDR3. The CDR3 here is CSVAQDRGAHTEAFF. CDR3 coding DNA: TGCAGCGTGGCCCAGGACAGGGGGGCCCACACTGAAGCTTTCTTT.

J is TRBJ2-5 and V is TRBV4-1; tentatively, D is TRBD1 (5 bases). The CDR3 covers 16 residues. Germline assignment: CDR1 MGHRA and CDR2 YSYEKL. V lost 1 base and J lost 4, with 16 bases in between. The CDR3 sequence is CASSQVSAGPRETQYF. CDR3 sequence (DNA): TGCGCCAGCAGCCAAGTTTCTGCAGGGCCGCGAGAGACCCAGTACTTC.

This chain uses TRBV6-1 with TRBJ2-2, with D possibly matching TRBD1 (5 bases). CDR1 and CDR2 (germline): MNHNS, SASEGT. This CDR3 is built from 16 residues. V gave up 4 bases and J gave up 6 bases, with 18 bases separating them. As DNA, the CDR3 is TGTGCCAGCAGTGGGTCGGACATCCTCTGGGCCGGGGAGCTGTTTTTT. Amino acids: CASSGSDILWAGELFF.

This clone was counted only a few times. This sequence joins TRBV18 and TRBJ1-5, with D perhaps matching TRBD1 (5 bases). V lost 6 bases and J 2 bases, leaving 17 bases between the germline ends. The CDR3 covers 16 residues. The germline gives CDR1 KGHSH, CDR2 LQKENI. CDR3 in amino acids: CASSPRVGDGNQPQHF. CDR3 coding DNA: TGTGCCAGCTCGCCCCGGGTGGGGGATGGCAATCAGCCCCAGCATTTT.

This clone counts as medium-sized. The rearrangement links TRBV7-8 to TRBJ2-6, with 11 nucleotides matching TRBD1. CDR1 SGHVS and CDR2 FQNEAQ come from the germline V gene. The CDR3 extends over 18 amino acids. V trimming: 1 base; J trimming: 4 bases; junction bases outside the gene matches: 6. The CDR3 reads CASSLVGQGAPGANVLTF. The CDR3 DNA follows: TGTGCCAGCAGCTTAGTTGGACAGGGGGCGCCGGGGGCCAACGTCCTGACTTTC.

The sample holds one count of this clone. The chain couples TRBV18 to TRBJ2-5; TRBD1 aligns across 8 bases. V dropped 2 bases and J dropped 4; count of bases not matched to a gene: 9. The CDR3 runs 16 residues. CDR1 is KGHSH and CDR2 is LQKENI in the germline V gene. In DNA form, the CDR3 reads TGTGCCAGCTCACCAGTCAGGGGGCCCTTTCGAGAGACCCAGTACTTC. It is translated as CASSPVRGPFRETQYF.

V gene TRBV29-1 combines with J gene TRBJ1-3; D is unclear. The CDR3 consists of 14 residues. Germline V gene data show CDR1 as SQVTM and CDR2 as ANQGSEA. Deletions cut 1 base from V and 0 bases from J, with 7 bases between. The chain's CDR3 is CSVEGRDSGNTIYF. The DNA for the CDR3 is TGCAGCGTTGAAGGGAGGGACTCTGGAAACACCATATATTTT. The full variable domain, with the rest looked up from reference TRBV29-1 and TRBJ1-3, is SAVISQKPSRDICQRGTSLTIQCQVDSQVTMMFWYRQQPGQSLTLIATANQGSEATYESGFVIDKFPISRPNLTFSTLTVSNMSPEDSSIYLCSVEGRDSGNTIYFGEGSWLTVV.

The rearrangement uses TRBV5-6 and TRBJ2-1; D is tentatively TRBD1 or TRBD2 (5 bases each). V lost 6 bases to trimming and J lost 8 bases, with 18 bases between them. Germline CDR1 reads SGHDT; CDR2 reads YYEEEE. CDR3 length: 14 residues. In nucleotides, the CDR3 is TGTGCCAGCAACTCTCTTGACCGGGGCGATGAGCAGTTCTTC. It specifies CASNSLDRGDEQFF.

The gene calls are TRBV5-4 and TRBJ2-2; D might be TRBD1 (6 bases). V shed 1 base and J shed 5 bases, with 15 bases lying between them. The CDR3 consists of 16 residues. Germline V lookup: CDR1 SGHNT, CDR2 YYREEE (reference sequence). CDR3 nucleotides: TGTGCCAGCAGCTTGCTACAGGGCTCTGCGACCGGGGAGCTGTTTTTT. Its protein product is CASSLLQGSATGELFF.

The chain employs TRBV11-1 and TRBJ2-7, with TRBD1 matching 7 bases. The junction had 2 bases not matched to a gene; V was cut back by 5 bases and J by 1 base. The length of the CDR3 is 13 residues. Germline V CDR1 and CDR2: SGHAT, FQDESV (reference sequence). The CDR3 here is CASSQGVSYEQYF. In DNA, the CDR3 is TGTGCCAGCAGCCAGGGGGTTTCCTACGAGCAGTACTTC.